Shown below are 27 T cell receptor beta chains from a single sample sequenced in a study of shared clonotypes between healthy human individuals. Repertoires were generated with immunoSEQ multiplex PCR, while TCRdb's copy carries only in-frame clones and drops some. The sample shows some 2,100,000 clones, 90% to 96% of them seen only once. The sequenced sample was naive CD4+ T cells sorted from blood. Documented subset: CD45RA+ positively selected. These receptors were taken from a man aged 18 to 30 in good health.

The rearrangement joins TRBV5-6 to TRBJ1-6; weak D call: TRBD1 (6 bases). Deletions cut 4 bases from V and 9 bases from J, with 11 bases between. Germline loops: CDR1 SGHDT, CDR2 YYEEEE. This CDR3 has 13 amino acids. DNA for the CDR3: TGTGCCAGCAGCGCGTCAGGGGTTTCACCCCTCCACTTT. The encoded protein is CASSASGVSPLHF.

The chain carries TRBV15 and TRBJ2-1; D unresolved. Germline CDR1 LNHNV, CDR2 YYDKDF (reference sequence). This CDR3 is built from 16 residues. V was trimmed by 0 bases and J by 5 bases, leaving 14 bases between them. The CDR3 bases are TGTGCCACCAGCAGAGATCATAGCAGTAGGGACAATGAGCAGTTCTTC. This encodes CATSRDHSSRDNEQFF.

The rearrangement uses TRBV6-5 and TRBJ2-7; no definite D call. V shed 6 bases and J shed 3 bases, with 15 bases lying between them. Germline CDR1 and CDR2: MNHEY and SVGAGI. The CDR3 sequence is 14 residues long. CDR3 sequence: CASSPPSGSYEQYF. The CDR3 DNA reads TGTGCCAGCAGCCCCCCCTCGGGCAGCTACGAGCAGTACTTC.

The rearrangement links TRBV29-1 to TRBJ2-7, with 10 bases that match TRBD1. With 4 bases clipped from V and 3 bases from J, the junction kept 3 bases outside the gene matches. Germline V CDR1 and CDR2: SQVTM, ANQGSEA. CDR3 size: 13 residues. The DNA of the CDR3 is TGCAGCGTTGTAAGGACAGGGGGCTACGAGCAGTACTTC. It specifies CSVVRTGGYEQYF.

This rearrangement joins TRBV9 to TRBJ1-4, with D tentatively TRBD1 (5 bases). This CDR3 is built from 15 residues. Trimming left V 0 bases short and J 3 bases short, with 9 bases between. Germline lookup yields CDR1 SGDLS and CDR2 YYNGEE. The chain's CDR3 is CASSVGQGSNEKLFF. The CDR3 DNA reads TGTGCCAGCAGCGTAGGTCAGGGTTCTAATGAAAAACTGTTTTTT.

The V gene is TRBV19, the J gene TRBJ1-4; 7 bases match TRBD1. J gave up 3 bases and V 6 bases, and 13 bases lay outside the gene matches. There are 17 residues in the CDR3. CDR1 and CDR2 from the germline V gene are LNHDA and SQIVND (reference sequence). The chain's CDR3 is CASSVQKQGRANEKLFF. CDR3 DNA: TGTGCCAGTAGCGTCCAGAAACAGGGGAGGGCTAATGAAAAACTGTTTTTT.

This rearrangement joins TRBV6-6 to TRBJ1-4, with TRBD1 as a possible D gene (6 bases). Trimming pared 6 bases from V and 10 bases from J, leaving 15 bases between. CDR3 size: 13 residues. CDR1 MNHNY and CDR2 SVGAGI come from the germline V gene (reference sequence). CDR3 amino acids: CASRSQGGAKLFF. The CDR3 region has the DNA TGTGCCAGCAGATCACAGGGTGGTGCAAAACTGTTTTTT.

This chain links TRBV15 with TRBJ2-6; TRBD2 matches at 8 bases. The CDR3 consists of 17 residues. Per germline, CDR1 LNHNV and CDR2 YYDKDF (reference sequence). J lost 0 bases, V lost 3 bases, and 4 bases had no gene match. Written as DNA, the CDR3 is TGTGCCACCAGCAGGCGGGGGGCCCGCTCTGGGGCCAACGTCCTGACTTTC. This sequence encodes CATSRRGARSGANVLTF.

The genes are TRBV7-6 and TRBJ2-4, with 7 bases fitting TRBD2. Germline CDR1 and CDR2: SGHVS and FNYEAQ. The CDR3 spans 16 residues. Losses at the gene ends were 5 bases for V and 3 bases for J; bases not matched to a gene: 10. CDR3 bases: TGTGCCAGCAGCGGGGGGGGTTTGGATGGCAAAAACATTCAGTACTTC. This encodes CASSGGGLDGKNIQYF.

The CDR3: CAWSVSRVHPITGGEQYF. CDR3 DNA sequence: TGTGCCTGGAGCGTCTCCAGGGTGCACCCAATTACAGGGGGCGAGCAGTACTTC. The chain links TRBV30 to TRBJ2-7; 8 bases fit TRBD1. The CDR3 is made up of 18 amino acids. Unmatched junction bases numbered 22, after V lost 3 bases and J lost 6 bases. The germline gives CDR1 GTSNPN, CDR2 SVGIG (reference sequence).

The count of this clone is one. The CDR3 region has the DNA TGTGCCAGCAGCACGGACCCCGCGGGAAACACCATATATTTT. It codes for CASSTDPAGNTIYF. This chain links TRBV5-4 with TRBJ1-3; D is uncertain. Germline loops: CDR1 SGHNT, CDR2 YYREEE (reference sequence). The CDR3 is 14 amino acids. The V end was cut by 4 bases, the J end by 4 bases, with 12 bases between.

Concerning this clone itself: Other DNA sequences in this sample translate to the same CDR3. The CDR3 DNA sequence: TGCGCCAGCAGCTTGAGCGGGGGTAACACTGAAGCTTTCTTT. Its protein product is CASSLSGGNTEAFF. The rearrangement uses TRBV5-1 and TRBJ1-1, with D possibly matching TRBD1 (5 bases). Trimming took 1 base from V and 2 from J, leaving 9 bases between them. CDR3 length: 14 amino acids. Germline values: CDR1 SGHRS, CDR2 YFSETQ.

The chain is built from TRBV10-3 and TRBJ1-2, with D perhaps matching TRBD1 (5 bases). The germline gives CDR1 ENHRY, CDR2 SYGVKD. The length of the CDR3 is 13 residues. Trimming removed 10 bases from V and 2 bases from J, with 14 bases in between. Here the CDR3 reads CATTWDGNYGYTF. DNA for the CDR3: TGTGCCACGACTTGGGACGGGAACTATGGCTACACCTTC.

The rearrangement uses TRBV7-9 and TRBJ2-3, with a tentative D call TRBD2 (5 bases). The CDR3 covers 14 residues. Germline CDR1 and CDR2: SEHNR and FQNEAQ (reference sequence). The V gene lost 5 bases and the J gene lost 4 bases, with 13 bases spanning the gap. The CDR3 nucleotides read TGTGCCAGCAGCCCCGAGGGCCTCTCAGATACGCAGTATTTT. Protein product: CASSPEGLSDTQYF.

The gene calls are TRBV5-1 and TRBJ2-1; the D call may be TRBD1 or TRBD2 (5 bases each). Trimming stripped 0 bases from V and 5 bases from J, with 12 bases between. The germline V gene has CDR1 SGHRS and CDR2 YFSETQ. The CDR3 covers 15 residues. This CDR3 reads CASSLAGTRNNEQFF. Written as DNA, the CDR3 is TGCGCCAGCAGCTTGGCCGGGACGCGAAACAATGAGCAGTTCTTC.

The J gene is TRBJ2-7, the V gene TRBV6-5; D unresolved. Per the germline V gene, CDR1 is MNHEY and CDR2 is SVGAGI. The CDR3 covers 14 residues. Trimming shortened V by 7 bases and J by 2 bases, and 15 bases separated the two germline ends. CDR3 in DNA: TGTGCCAGCAACAAACGGGCCTCAACCTACGAGCAGTACTTC. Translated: CASNKRASTYEQYF.

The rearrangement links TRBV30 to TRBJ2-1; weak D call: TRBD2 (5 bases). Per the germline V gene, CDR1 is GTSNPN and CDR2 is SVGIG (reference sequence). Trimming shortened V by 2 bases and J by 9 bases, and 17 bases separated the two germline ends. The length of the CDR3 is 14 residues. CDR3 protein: CAWSLTSDAGEQFF. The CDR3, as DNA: TGTGCCTGGAGTCTCACTAGTGACGCCGGTGAGCAGTTCTTC.

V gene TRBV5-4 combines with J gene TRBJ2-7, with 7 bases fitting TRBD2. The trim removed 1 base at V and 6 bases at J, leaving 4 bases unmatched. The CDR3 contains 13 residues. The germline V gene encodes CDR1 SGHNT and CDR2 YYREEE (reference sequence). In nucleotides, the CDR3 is TGTGCCAGCAGCTTGTGGGGGGGAGGCGAGCAGTACTTC. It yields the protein CASSLWGGGEQYF. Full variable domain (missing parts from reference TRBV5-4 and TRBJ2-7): ETGVTQSPTHLIKTRGQQVTLRCSSQSGHNTVSWYQQALGQGPQFIFQYYREEENGRGNFPPRFSGLQFPNYSSELNVNALELDDSALYLCASSLWGGGEQYFGPGTRLTVT.

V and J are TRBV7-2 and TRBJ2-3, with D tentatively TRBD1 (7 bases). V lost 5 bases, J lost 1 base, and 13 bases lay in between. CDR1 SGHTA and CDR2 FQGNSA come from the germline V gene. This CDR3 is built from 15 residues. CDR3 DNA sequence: TGTGCCAGCAGCCCCCAGGGGGGCGGCACAGATACGCAGTATTTT. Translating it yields CASSPQGGGTDTQYF.

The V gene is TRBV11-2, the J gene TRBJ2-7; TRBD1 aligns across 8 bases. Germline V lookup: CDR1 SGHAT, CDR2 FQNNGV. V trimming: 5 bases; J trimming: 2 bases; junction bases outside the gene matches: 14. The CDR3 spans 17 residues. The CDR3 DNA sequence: TGTGCCAGCAGCACACGAAAACCGGGACAGGTGACCTACGAGCAGTACTTC. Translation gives CASSTRKPGQVTYEQYF.

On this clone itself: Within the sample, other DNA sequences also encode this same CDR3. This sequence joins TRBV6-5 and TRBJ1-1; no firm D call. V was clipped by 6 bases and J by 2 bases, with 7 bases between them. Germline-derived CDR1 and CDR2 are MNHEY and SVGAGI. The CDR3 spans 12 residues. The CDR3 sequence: CASRSPNTEAFF. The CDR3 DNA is TGTGCCAGCAGAAGCCCTAACACTGAAGCTTTCTTT.

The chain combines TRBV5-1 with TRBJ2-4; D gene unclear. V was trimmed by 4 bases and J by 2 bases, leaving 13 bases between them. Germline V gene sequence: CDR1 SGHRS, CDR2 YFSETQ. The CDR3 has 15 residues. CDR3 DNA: TGCGCCAGCAGCCCCTCGGATCGTACCAAAAACATTCAGTACTTC. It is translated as CASSPSDRTKNIQYF.

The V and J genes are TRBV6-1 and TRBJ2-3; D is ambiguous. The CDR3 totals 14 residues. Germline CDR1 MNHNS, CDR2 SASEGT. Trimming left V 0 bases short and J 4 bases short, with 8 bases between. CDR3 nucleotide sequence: TGTGCCAGCAGTGAAGCTCTAGTTTCAGATACGCAGTATTTT. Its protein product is CASSEALVSDTQYF.

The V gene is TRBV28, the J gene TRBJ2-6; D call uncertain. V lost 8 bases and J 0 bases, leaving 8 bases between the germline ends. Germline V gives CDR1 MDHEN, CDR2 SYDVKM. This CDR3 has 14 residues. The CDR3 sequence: CASLQSSGANVLTF. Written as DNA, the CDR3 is TGTGCCAGCCTGCAGAGCTCTGGGGCCAACGTCCTGACTTTC.

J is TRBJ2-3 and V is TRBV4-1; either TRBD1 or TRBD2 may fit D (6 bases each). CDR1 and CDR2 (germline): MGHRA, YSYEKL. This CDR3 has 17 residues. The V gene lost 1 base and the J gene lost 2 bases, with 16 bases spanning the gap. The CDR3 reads CASSQVETGGFTDTQYF. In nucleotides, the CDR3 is TGCGCCAGCAGCCAAGTAGAGACAGGAGGGTTCACAGATACGCAGTATTTT.

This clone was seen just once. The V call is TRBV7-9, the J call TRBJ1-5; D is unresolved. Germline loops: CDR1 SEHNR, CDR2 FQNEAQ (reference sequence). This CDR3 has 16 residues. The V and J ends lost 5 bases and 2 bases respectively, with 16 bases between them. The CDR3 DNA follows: TGTGCCAGCAGCCCCCCCGGGATCGAAGGCAATCAGCCCCAGCATTTT. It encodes CASSPPGIEGNQPQHF. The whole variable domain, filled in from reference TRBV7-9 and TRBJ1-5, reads DTGVSQNPRHKITKRGQNVTFRCDPISEHNRLYWYRQTLGQGPEFLTYFQNEAQLEKSRLLSDRFSAERPKGSFSTLEIQRTEQGDSAMYLCASSPPGIEGNQPQHFGDGTRLSIL.

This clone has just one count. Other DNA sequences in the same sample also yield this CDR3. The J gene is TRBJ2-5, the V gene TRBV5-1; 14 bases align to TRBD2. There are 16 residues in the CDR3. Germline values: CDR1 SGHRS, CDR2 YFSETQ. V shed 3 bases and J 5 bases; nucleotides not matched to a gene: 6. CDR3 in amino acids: CASSSGTSGSVETQYF. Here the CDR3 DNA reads TGCGCCAGCAGCTCCGGGACTAGCGGGAGTGTGGAGACCCAGTACTTC.